The present TCR beta chain was sequenced within a study of a mutant IDH1 vaccine in newly diagnosed glioma. For the study at large: There were roughly 60% males and approximately 38% females among treated patients, whose mean age was approximately 38 years.

Time point specified: baseline, week 1 (first vaccination visit). Treatment reported: pre-vaccination baseline after standard-of-care therapy. Study-level findings and limits: The occurrence of vaccine-induced immune responses was seen in 90% to 95% of patients.

TCRdb keeps only in-frame clones here, not all; method: immunoSEQ multiplex PCR. The table shows around 50,000 clones, with roughly 89% occurring only once. As for this clone: Its specificity is not known.

V was clipped by 2 bases and J by 7 bases; unmatched bases: 9. CDR1 and CDR2 from the germline V gene are MNHNY and SVGAGI (reference sequence). This CDR3 region has 16 residues. The rearrangement links TRBV6-6 to TRBJ1-4; TRBD1 agrees at 8 bases. Source: PBMCs, taken from a glioma patient treated with radiotherapy, temozolomide or both. This clonotype was obtained from a man in his forties with glioma. CDR3 region: CASSYQGAGRTEKLFF. In DNA form, the CDR3 reads TGTGCCAGCAGTTACCAGGGGGCAGGGCGTACTGAAAAACTGTTTTTT.